Below, 16 T cell receptor beta chains from the same sample are listed, as sequenced in a study of identical twins. MiXCR was run by TCRdb on the 5' RACE reads, yielding one entry per CDR3 protein. The top ten hold 0.35% to 0.45% of the sample, which has 450,000 to 650,000 distinct CDR3 sequences, roughly 15% seen once. These same records also appear under a second study, on yellow fever vaccine responses in identical twins.

The sequenced material came from CD4+ T cells sorted from blood. Every receptor here comes from a woman aged 18-35 years in good health.

This clonotype was picked up a small number of times. This chain links TRBV14 with TRBJ2-7; a weak D match, TRBD1 (6 bases). The CDR3 runs 13 residues. CDR1 and CDR2 (germline): SGHDN, FVKESK. Trimming took 4 bases from V and 5 from J, leaving 12 bases between them. CDR3 sequence (DNA): TGTGCCAGCAGCCCCACAGGGTCCCACGAGCAGTACTTC. It yields the protein CASSPTGSHEQYF.

This clonotype has only a few counts. The chain recombines TRBV7-9 with TRBJ2-3; a weak D match, TRBD2 (7 bases). Trimming pared 5 bases from V and 7 bases from J, leaving 19 bases between. Germline-derived CDR1 and CDR2 are SEHNR and FQNEAQ (reference sequence). The CDR3 has 15 amino acids. The CDR3 nucleotides read TGTGCCAGCAGCCCCTCCGGGGGGCGGTCTCATACGCAGTATTTT. Translation: CASSPSGGRSHTQYF.

Only a few counts were recorded for this clonotype. This chain connects TRBV11-2 to TRBJ2-7; 7 bases are a match to TRBD2. With V trimmed by 5 bases and J by 0 bases, 4 bases remained unmatched. Germline V gene sequence: CDR1 SGHAT, CDR2 FQNNGV. CDR3 length: 14 amino acids. CDR3 in DNA: TGTGCCAGCAGCCAAACGGGGGGCTCCTACGAGCAGTACTTC. As protein: CASSQTGGSYEQYF.

The V and J genes are TRBV5-6 and TRBJ2-7; D uncertain. V gave up 5 bases and J gave up 7 bases, with 16 bases separating them. The CDR3 extends over 13 amino acids. CDR1 and CDR2 from the germline V gene are SGHDT and YYEEEE. CDR3 region: CASRLGNGPEQYV. The CDR3 DNA follows: TGTGCCAGCAGATTAGGAAACGGGCCTGAGCAGTACGTC.

V gene TRBV29-1 combines with J gene TRBJ2-7, with D unresolved. Looked up from germline, CDR1 is SQVTM and CDR2 is ANQGSEA. CDR3 length: 13 residues. Trimming left V 4 bases short and J 3 bases short, with 13 bases between. The CDR3 region is CSVAGVDLYEQYF. The CDR3 DNA reads TGCAGCGTTGCAGGTGTTGATCTCTACGAGCAGTACTTC.

The J gene is TRBJ1-2, the V gene TRBV6-6; D is undetermined. Germline CDR1 MNHNY, CDR2 SVGAGI (reference sequence). The V end was cut by 8 bases, the J end by 12 bases, with 19 bases between. CDR3 length equals 12 residues. CDR3 coding DNA: TGTGCCAGCCAGACCACCGGTCGAAGTCACACCTTC. Residues: CASQTTGRSHTF.

This clonotype was recorded a few times. The chain has TRBV11-3 and TRBJ2-1, with 7 bases lining up with TRBD1. V gave up 6 bases and J gave up 0 bases; unmatched junction bases: 8. CDR1 and CDR2 from the germline V gene are SGHNT and YENEEA. The CDR3 extends over 16 amino acids. The CDR3 is CASSRQGKSSYNEQFF. CDR3 DNA sequence: TGTGCCAGCAGTCGACAGGGTAAGAGCTCCTACAATGAGCAGTTCTTC. Variable domain in full (rest from reference TRBV11-3 and TRBJ2-1): EAGVVQSPRYKIIEKKQPVAFWCNPISGHNTLYWYLQNLGQGPELLIRYENEEAVDDSQLPKDRFSAERLKGVDSTLKIQPAELGDSAVYLCASSRQGKSSYNEQFFGPGTRLTVL.

The chain recombines TRBV20-1 with TRBJ2-3; TRBD1 is a possible D gene (6 bases). Germline values: CDR1 DFQATT, CDR2 SNEGSKA (reference sequence). The ends were cut back, 3 bases at V and 5 bases at J, with 15 bases in the middle. The CDR3 contains 14 residues. The CDR3 reads CSASPGDLGDTQYF. In nucleotides, the CDR3 is TGCAGTGCTAGCCCAGGGGATCTGGGAGATACGCAGTATTTT.

The genes are TRBV5-1 and TRBJ2-3; 9 positions agree with TRBD2. V was pared by 1 base and J by 5 bases, with 5 bases of the junction left unmatched. Germline V gives CDR1 SGHRS, CDR2 YFSETQ. CDR3 length: 15 amino acids. The CDR3 region is CASSLSSGERDTQYF. CDR3 DNA: TGCGCCAGCAGCTTGTCTAGCGGGGAAAGAGATACGCAGTATTTT.

The chain combines TRBV28 with TRBJ1-5; D not certain. V was shortened by 5 bases and J by 7 bases, with 24 bases between the two germline ends. CDR1 is MDHEN, CDR2 SYDVKM, per germline. There are 17 residues in the CDR3. The CDR3 DNA sequence: TGTGCCAGCAGTGCCGCGGTTTCGGGTAAAGGCAGACAGCCCCAGCATTTT. Its protein product is CASSAAVSGKGRQPQHF.

There are a few counts of this clonotype. V usage is TRBV18 and J usage is TRBJ2-1; possible D gene TRBD2, 5 bases. The germline V gene encodes CDR1 KGHSH and CDR2 LQKENI. The CDR3 sequence is 16 residues long. Trimming stripped 0 bases from V and 11 bases from J, with 20 bases between. Here the CDR3 DNA reads TGTGCCAGCTCACCACCGGTTGAGGGTTTAGTCCCCAAGCAGTTCTTC. Translating gives CASSPPVEGLVPKQFF.

V gene TRBV4-2 combines with J gene TRBJ2-5; 9 bases align to TRBD2. CDR3 size: 17 residues. CDR1 and CDR2 from the germline V gene are LGHNA and YNFKEQ. V trimming: 0 bases; J trimming: 1 base; junction bases outside the gene matches: 6. The CDR3 spells CASSQDIAGVRQETQYF. As DNA, the CDR3 is TGTGCCAGCAGCCAAGACATAGCGGGAGTACGCCAAGAGACCCAGTACTTC.

The chain links TRBV12-3 or TRBV12-4 to TRBJ1-1; D is unresolved. Trimming pared 4 bases from V and 4 bases from J, leaving 16 bases between. The CDR3 loop spans 15 amino acids. This CDR3 reads CASSSDISGGTEAFF. The CDR3 nucleotides read TGTGCCAGCAGTTCTGACATTTCAGGAGGCACTGAAGCTTTCTTT.

This clonotype was detected only a few times. The chain recombines TRBV7-9 with TRBJ1-1; D remains ambiguous. Germline values: CDR1 SEHNR, CDR2 FQNEAQ (reference sequence). Between the trimmed V and J ends, which lost 5 bases and 2 bases, there was a span of 6 bases. This CDR3 contains 12 residues. The CDR3 spells CASSRSNTEAFF. CDR3 DNA: TGTGCCAGCAGCCGGAGTAACACTGAAGCTTTCTTT.

V is TRBV28 and J is TRBJ1-5; tentative D call: TRBD1 (6 bases). This CDR3 region has 14 residues. Trimming stripped 6 bases from V and 6 bases from J, with 15 bases between. From germline, CDR1 is MDHEN and CDR2 SYDVKM. CDR3 amino acids: CASSRRGAGQPQHF. The CDR3 nucleotides read TGTGCCAGCAGCCGACGGGGGGCTGGTCAGCCCCAGCATTTT.

The V call is TRBV5-5, the J call TRBJ2-2; D gene ambiguous. CDR3 length: 15 amino acids. Germline V gene sequence: CDR1 SGHKS, CDR2 YYEKEE (reference sequence). V dropped 0 bases and J dropped 4 bases, with 10 bases sitting between them. CDR3 residues: CASSLVLVSTGELFF. The CDR3 region has the DNA TGTGCCAGCAGCTTGGTGCTGGTTAGCACCGGGGAGCTGTTTTTT.